The next 11 T cell receptor beta chains were all read from a single sample in a study of regulatory T cells in long-lasting Graves disease. Time point given: newly diagnosed GD, antithyroid drugs for less than 3 months. The TCR library was prepared using RNA isolated from PBMCs. Building of the TCR beta libraries involved iRepertoire HTBI primers and Arm-PCR of CDR3 regions. TCRdb re-called the multiplex PCR reads through MiXCR, storing one row per CDR3 protein. Counted here are over 500,000 distinct CDR3 sequences, around 15% occurring once; the ten biggest clones make up 15% to 20%. These data were likewise used in another study, on T cells in Graves' hyperthyroidism and ophthalmopathy.

The sample consisted of peripheral blood mononuclear cells (PBMCs), taken at new diagnosis, from a patient treated with antithyroid drugs. The source of these receptors is a woman in her 30s with Graves disease.

This clonotype was seen only a few times. A much larger clone lies one base from this, so it may be a read error. The chain uses TRBV2 and TRBJ2-5; D call uncertain. The CDR3 runs to 13 residues. CDR1 SNHLY and CDR2 FYNNEI come from the germline V gene. V lost 4 bases and J 1 base, leaving 7 bases between the germline ends. The CDR3 DNA is TGTGCCAGCAGTGGGGATGTCCAAGAGACCCAGTACTTC. Translating it yields CASSGDVQETQYF.

The V and J genes are TRBV27 and TRBJ2-7, with 8 bases lining up with TRBD1. The DNA end favors TRBJ2-5, so the J call may be wrong. Germline lookup yields CDR1 MNHEY and CDR2 SMNVEV (reference sequence). The CDR3 has 14 residues. The CDR3 DNA sequence: TGTGCCAGCAGTTCCTTGGACAGGGTCCCGACCCAGTACTTC. Its protein is CASSSLDRVPTQYF.

About this clonotype itself: One base away lies a much larger clone, so this may be a sequencing read error. V and J are TRBV28 and TRBJ2-5, with 7 bases aligning to TRBD2. The CDR3 consists of 13 residues. Germline V CDR1 and CDR2: MDHEN, SYDVKM. Here the CDR3 reads CVSRGVSQETQYF. Written as DNA, the CDR3 is TGTGTCAGCCGGGGGGTTTCGCAAGAGACCCAGTACTTC.

This clonotype was observed at least ten times. The chain joins TRBV27 to TRBJ1-2; the D is unclear. The CDR3 is made up of 13 amino acids. Trimming pared 4 bases from V and 7 bases from J, leaving 13 bases between. Germline CDR1 reads MNHEY; CDR2 reads SMNVEV (reference sequence). The CDR3: CASSSLFRGGYTF. CDR3 in DNA: TGTGCCAGCAGTTCTTTGTTTCGGGGTGGCTACACCTTC.

V gene TRBV7-2 combines with J gene TRBJ2-7, with TRBD1 matching 7 bases. Per germline, CDR1 SGHTA and CDR2 FQGNSA. This CDR3 contains 13 residues. Losses at the gene ends were 5 bases for V and 7 bases for J; bases not matched to a gene: 8. DNA of the CDR3: TGTGCCAGCAGCGACCGACAGGGAAGGGAGCAGTACTTC. Its protein is CASSDRQGREQYF.

The sample holds a few counts of this clonotype. The J gene is TRBJ2-5, the V gene TRBV5-1, with D unresolved. This CDR3 has 14 amino acids. Germline CDR1 and CDR2: SGHRS and YFSETQ. Deletions cut 0 bases from V and 5 bases from J, with 11 bases between. CDR3 amino acids: CASSLGSHRETQYF. The CDR3, as DNA: TGCGCCAGCAGCTTGGGGTCGCATCGGGAGACCCAGTACTTC.

This clonotype was counted ten times or more. The chain has TRBV20-1 and TRBJ2-7; TRBD1 agrees at 9 bases. Unmatched junction bases numbered 10, after V lost 3 bases and J lost 4 bases. The V gene's germline CDR1 is DFQATT and CDR2 SNEGSKA (reference sequence). This CDR3 spans 15 amino acids. The CDR3: CSARGGTGGFYEQYF. In nucleotides, the CDR3 is TGCAGTGCTAGGGGGGGCACAGGGGGCTTTTACGAGCAGTACTTC.

This sequence joins TRBV27 and TRBJ1-5; 11 bases agree with TRBD1. V lost 6 bases and J lost 5; bases outside the gene matches: 6. Germline-derived CDR1 and CDR2 are MNHEY and SMNVEV (reference sequence). CDR3 length equals 15 residues. For the CDR3, the DNA is TGTGCCAGCAGAGGACAGGGGGCGCAGGATCAGCCCCAGCATTTT. Translated: CASRGQGAQDQPQHF.

This clonotype was seen repeatedly, ten times or more. This chain connects TRBV28 to TRBJ1-1; D gene ambiguous. Germline-derived CDR1 and CDR2 are MDHEN and SYDVKM. There are 13 residues in the CDR3. With 5 bases removed from V and 5 bases from J, the gap between germline ends came to 12 bases. CDR3 protein: CASSHPTWTEAFF. DNA of the CDR3: TGTGCCAGCAGTCACCCTACCTGGACTGAAGCTTTCTTT. Filled out from reference TRBV28 and TRBJ1-1, the complete variable domain reads DVKVTQSSRYLVKRTGEKVFLECVQDMDHENMFWYRQDPGLGLRLIYFSYDVKMKEKGDIPEGYSVSREKKERFSLILESASTNQTSMYLCASSHPTWTEAFFGQGTRLTVV.

About this clonotype: A much larger clonotype is one base distant, so this may be a read error. The genes are TRBV2 and TRBJ2-7, with 9 nucleotides matching TRBD1. CDR3 length: 13 amino acids. Germline V lookup: CDR1 SNHLY, CDR2 FYNNEI. The CDR3 here is CASSGDRAHERYF. Here the CDR3 DNA reads TGTGCCAGCAGCGGGGACAGGGCCCACGAGCGGTACTTC. The variable domain in full, with the rest retrieved from reference TRBV2 and TRBJ2-7, is EPEVTQTPSHQVTQMGQEVILRCVPISNHLYFYWYRQILGQKVEFLVSFYNNEISEKSEIFDDQFSVERPDGSNFTLKIRSTKLEDSAMYFCASSGDRAHERYFGPGTRLTVT.

The sample holds many counts of this clonotype. This chain links TRBV28 with TRBJ1-1; D gene unclear. The V end lost 6 bases, the J end lost 11 bases, and 19 bases lay between the germline ends. Germline values: CDR1 MDHEN, CDR2 SYDVKM. The length of the CDR3 is 13 residues. CDR3 amino acids: CASSRPQLIVAFF. In nucleotides, the CDR3 is TGTGCCAGCAGCCGGCCCCAGCTAATCGTGGCTTTCTTT.